A selection of T cell receptor beta chains follows, all from one sample in a study of blood T cell repertoires in COVID-19. The assay was immunoSEQ multiplex PCR, and TCRdb's table has in-frame clones only and misses some. The sample has 70,000 to 95,000 clones, 70% to 80% seen once. Sequencing was performed on peripheral blood. Receptors originate from a human donor in a cohort sampled during active COVID-19. Each CDR3 is given with its conserved first and last residue. Fields, in order: V gene, clone size, D gene, CDR3 length, J gene, CDR3 DNA, CDR3 protein. The D gene is left open where the match is weak. Clone size, where shown, is once, few, many, or a class for clones that have expanded.

>TRBV2|few|.|18|TRBJ1-3
TGTGCCAGCAGTGAATCGCTGGGGGCTGGGAACTCTGGAAACACCATATATTTT
CASSESLGAGNSGNTIYF
>TRBV5-4|few|TRBD1|14|TRBJ1-2
TGTGCCAGCAGCCTCAGGGGGACCTACTATGGCTACACCTTC
CASSLRGTYYGYTF
>TRBV3-1/TRBV3-2|once|.|15|TRBJ2-7
TGTGCCAGCAGCCAAGAATGGGCCAGCCCCTACGAGCAGTACTTC
CASSQEWASPYEQYF
>TRBV11-2|.|.|17|TRBJ2-5
TGTGCCAGCAGCTTACCCCGCCTACTAGCAACCCAAGAGACCCAGTACTTC
CASSLPRLLATQETQYF
>TRBV10-3|.|TRBD1|14|TRBJ1-2
TGTGCCATCACCAAAGGACAGGCTACCTATGGCTACACCTTC
CAITKGQATYGYTF
>TRBV2|.|.|15|TRBJ2-3
TGTGCCATTCAAGAGACAGGACTGAGCACAGATACGCAGTATTTT
CAIQETGLSTDTQYF
>TRBV7-9|.|.|14|TRBJ2-5
TGTGCCAGCAGCTTAGGCGGATCGGCGGAGACCCAGTACTTC
CASSLGGSAETQYF
>TRBV7-8|few|.|15|TRBJ1-5
TGTGCCAGCAGCCCCTTTCAGGGGCCAGGTCAGCCCCAGCATTTT
CASSPFQGPGQPQHF
>TRBV24-1|.|.|13|TRBJ2-5
TGTGCCACCAGTGGTAGGGGGTCCGAGACCCAGTACTTC
CATSGRGSETQYF
>TRBV19|few|.|17|TRBJ2-3
TGTGCCAGTAGTCCCGGGGACAGGCGGGGGAGGACAGATACGCAGTATTTT
CASSPGDRRGRTDTQYF
>TRBV2|.|TRBD1|15|TRBJ2-5
TGTGCCAGCAGTCAGGACAGGGGAGGCCAAGAGACCCAGTACTTC
CASSQDRGGQETQYF
>TRBV3-1/TRBV3-2|few|TRBD2|15|TRBJ2-3
TGTGCCAGCAGCCAAGGCGGGGGGTTAACAGATACGCAGTATTTT
CASSQGGGLTDTQYF
>TRBV4-1|.|.|17|TRBJ2-1
TGCGCCAGCAGCCAAGGCCGGGACTTCAGCTCCTACAATGAGCAGTTCTTC
CASSQGRDFSSYNEQFF
>TRBV9|.|.|13|TRBJ2-3
TGTGCCACAGGCGGAGCGGAGGGAGATACGCAGTATTTT
CATGGAEGDTQYF
>TRBV28|once|.|14|TRBJ1-2
TGTGCCAGCAGATTTAACAGAGACAACTATGGCTACACCTTC
CASRFNRDNYGYTF
>TRBV5-4|.|.|13|TRBJ1-1
TGTGCCAGCAGCTTGTCCAGTAACACTGAAGCTTTCTTT
CASSLSSNTEAFF
>TRBV28|.|TRBD2|16|TRBJ2-3
TGTGCCAGCACCTTGAGGGAGGGCCGAGTGACAGATACGCAGTATTTT
CASTLREGRVTDTQYF
>TRBV28|.|TRBD2|14|TRBJ2-2
TGTGCCAGCAGCATGGGACTAAGAACCGGGGAGCTGTTTTTT
CASSMGLRTGELFF
>TRBV3-1/TRBV3-2|few|.|18|TRBJ1-5
TGTGCCAGCAGCCAAGAATTTTTGGGGGGTCGGAGCAATCAGCCCCAGCATTTT
CASSQEFLGGRSNQPQHF
>TRBV15|.|.|14|TRBJ2-4
TGTGCCACCAGCCCTCGAGGAGCCAAAAACATTCAGTACTTC
CATSPRGAKNIQYF
>TRBV5-1|.|TRBD2|17|TRBJ2-3
TGCGCCAGCAGCTTTCTAGCGGGGGCCGGGGGCACAGATACGCAGTATTTT
CASSFLAGAGGTDTQYF
>TRBV4-1|.|.|18|TRBJ1-5
TGCGCCAGCAGTCTCAAAGGACTGGGGGACTATAGCAATCAGCCCCAGCATTTT
CASSLKGLGDYSNQPQHF
>TRBV4-1|once|TRBD1|18|TRBJ1-2
TGCGCCAGCAGCCAAGGGGGCGGAGCGACAGGGCCGATCTATGGCTACACCTTC
CASSQGGGATGPIYGYTF
>TRBV5-1|few|TRBD1|19|TRBJ2-6
TGCGCCAGCAGTCTTGGATTCGGGACAGGGTTGTCCGGGGCCAACGTCCTGACTTTC
CASSLGFGTGLSGANVLTF
>TRBV6-1|once|TRBD1|16|TRBJ1-5
TGTGCCAGCAGTGAGGGGGGACAGTTTTTAAATCAGCCCCAGCATTTT
CASSEGGQFLNQPQHF
>TRBV28|.|.|12|TRBJ1-5
TGTGCCAGCAGTGTCCTACAGGGGCCCCAGCATTTT
CASSVLQGPQHF
>TRBV24-1|.|.|14|TRBJ1-2
TGTGCCACCAGTGCAACGGGGGGAAATTACGGCTACACCTTC
CATSATGGNYGYTF
>TRBV3-1/TRBV3-2|.|.|13|TRBJ1-5
TGTGCCAGCAGCCAACAGGGAAATCAGCCCCAGCATTTT
CASSQQGNQPQHF
>TRBV27|.|TRBD2|13|TRBJ2-7
TGTGCCAGCAGTGGGGGGGGACCCTTTGAGCAGTACTTC
CASSGGGPFEQYF
>TRBV10-3|once|.|11|TRBJ2-1
TGTGCCATCAGTAGGGAGAATGAGCAGTTCTTC
CAISRENEQFF
>TRBV6-5|.|.|16|TRBJ1-1
TGTGCCAGCAGTTACCCAGAGGGAAGGATGAACACTGAAGCTTTCTTT
CASSYPEGRMNTEAFF
>TRBV19|few|TRBD2|14|TRBJ2-3
TGTGCCAGTGGGGTAGCGGGAATAACAGATACGCAGTATTTT
CASGVAGITDTQYF
>TRBV28|.|.|12|TRBJ1-2
TGTGCCAGCAGTTTAATCGGGGATGGCTACACCTTC
CASSLIGDGYTF
>TRBV6-5|once|.|12|TRBJ1-5
TGTGCCAGCAGGCAGGGGAATCAGCCCCAGCATTTT
CASRQGNQPQHF
>TRBV12-3/TRBV12-4|.|.|13|TRBJ1-1
TGTGCCAGCAGTTCCCGGACTTCAGCTGAAGCTTTCTTT
CASSSRTSAEAFF
>TRBV7-2|.|.|13|TRBJ1-1
TGTGCCAGCAGCATCTGGACATCCGCTGAAGCTTTCTTT
CASSIWTSAEAFF
>TRBV5-1|.|.|14|TRBJ2-2
TGCGCCAGCAGCTCAACAGGGAGCACCGGGGAGCTGTTTTTT
CASSSTGSTGELFF
>TRBV7-9|few|TRBD2|17|TRBJ2-7
TGTGCCAGCAGCCCCGGACTAGCGGGAGTCCTCTCCTACGAGCAGTACTTC
CASSPGLAGVLSYEQYF
>TRBV23-1|.|.|16|TRBJ2-7
TGCGCCAGCAGTCCCCAATCCCGGGACATTTACTACGAGCAGTACTTC
CASSPQSRDIYYEQYF
>TRBV27|.|TRBD1|15|TRBJ2-7
TGTGCCAGCAGTTTTATCCGGGACAGACCCTACGAGCAGTACTTC
CASSFIRDRPYEQYF